One and the same sample provided the 15 T cell receptor beta chains below, sequenced in a study of T-cell memory formation after mild COVID-19. TCRdb independently ran MiXCR on the 5' RACE reads; one entry per CDR3 protein. This table holds fewer than 250,000 distinct CDR3 sequences, around 18% found once. The sample was PBMCs or a T cell subset sorted from them (not recorded which). The receptor source for this set is an adult woman who had mild COVID-19 (a few samples of this study predate the infection). Cell type and time point are not known.

At least ten counts were recorded for this clonotype. The chain is built from TRBV5-1 and TRBJ1-1, with no clear D. Trimming cost V 0 bases and J 1 base, with 4 bases left between them. Germline CDR1 reads SGHRS; CDR2 reads YFSETQ. The CDR3 has 13 amino acids. CDR3 DNA sequence: TGCGCCAGCAGCTTGGACCCGAACACTGAAGCTTTCTTT. This gives the protein CASSLDPNTEAFF.

This clonotype was recorded a few times. The rearrangement links TRBV5-1 to TRBJ2-1, with 13 bases aligning to TRBD2. The trim removed 1 base at V and 7 bases at J, leaving 2 bases unmatched. CDR3 length: 15 residues. CDR1 is SGHRS, CDR2 YFSETQ, per germline. In DNA form, the CDR3 reads TGCGCCAGCAGCTTGTCGACTAGCGGGGGGAATGAGCAGTTCTTC. The encoded protein is CASSLSTSGGNEQFF.

This chain connects TRBV29-1 to TRBJ1-2, with 9 bases fitting TRBD1. Trimming at V came to 6 bases and at J to 6 bases, leaving 5 bases not matched to a gene. The CDR3 has 12 amino acids. Germline values: CDR1 SQVTM, CDR2 ANQGSEA. CDR3 loop: CSVGQGSNGYTF. The CDR3 nucleotides are TGCAGCGTAGGACAGGGGTCCAATGGCTACACCTTC.

This clonotype has a handful of counts. The chain links TRBV7-9 to TRBJ2-1, with 9 nucleotides matching TRBD2. The CDR3 extends over 15 amino acids. CDR1 is SEHNR, CDR2 FQNEAQ, per germline (reference sequence). The trim removed 5 bases at V and 4 bases at J, leaving 6 bases unmatched. The CDR3 reads CASSRLAGTYNEQFF. CDR3 coding DNA: TGTGCCAGCAGCCGGCTAGCGGGAACTTACAATGAGCAGTTCTTC.

The J gene is TRBJ2-7, the V gene TRBV7-9; D assignment may be TRBD1 or TRBD2 (6 bases each). Germline CDR1 reads SEHNR; CDR2 reads FQNEAQ (reference sequence). V was pared by 6 bases and J by 0 bases, with 15 bases between. This CDR3 has 15 residues. CDR3 region: CASRKGDSVSYEQYF. In DNA form, the CDR3 reads TGTGCCAGCAGGAAGGGGGACTCCGTCTCCTACGAGCAGTACTTC.

This clonotype was observed a single time. The V gene is TRBV7-2, the J gene TRBJ1-2, with TRBD1 matching 8 bases. CDR3 length: 15 residues. J was trimmed by 2 bases and V by 4 bases; bases with no gene match: 6. Germline V lookup: CDR1 SGHTA, CDR2 FQGNSA. For the CDR3, the DNA is TGTGCCAGCAGCTCCGGACAGGGTAACAACTATGGCTACACCTTC. Translating it yields CASSSGQGNNYGYTF.

The chain uses TRBV20-1 and TRBJ2-7; TRBD2 matches at 12 bases. V trimming: 0 bases; J trimming: 5 bases; junction bases outside the gene matches: 11. The CDR3 sequence is 17 residues long. CDR1 is DFQATT and CDR2 is SNEGSKA in the germline V gene (reference sequence). This CDR3 reads CSARDFLAGGHDDEQYF. CDR3 nucleotides: TGCAGTGCTAGAGATTTTCTAGCGGGAGGGCACGATGACGAGCAGTACTTC.

This clonotype was counted at least ten times. The V and J genes are TRBV6-5 and TRBJ2-7; 12 positions match TRBD2. Germline CDR1 is MNHEY and CDR2 is SVGAGI. J gave up 2 bases and V 6 bases, and 8 bases lay outside the gene matches. This CDR3 comprises 16 residues. In nucleotides, the CDR3 is TGTGCCAGCAGAAATTCTGGACTAGCGGGGCCCTACGAGCAGTACTTC. Protein product: CASRNSGLAGPYEQYF.

This clonotype was seen repeatedly, ten times or more. The gene calls are TRBV15 and TRBJ2-7, with D possibly called TRBD1 or TRBD2 (5 bases each). Germline loops: CDR1 LNHNV, CDR2 YYDKDF (reference sequence). V shed 3 bases and J shed 4 bases, with 22 bases lying between them. There are 17 residues in the CDR3. The DNA for the CDR3 is TGTGCCACCAGCAGGACCGTCCTTGGGGGAAGTAGATACGAGCAGTACTTC. The encoded protein is CATSRTVLGGSRYEQYF.

In this sample, this clonotype turned up many times. V gene TRBV29-1 combines with J gene TRBJ1-3, with D unresolved. The length of the CDR3 is 13 residues. Trimming left V 0 bases short and J 4 bases short, with 7 bases between. Looked up from germline, CDR1 is SQVTM and CDR2 is ANQGSEA. The CDR3 sequence is CSVEEGRGNTIYF. In DNA form, the CDR3 reads TGCAGCGTTGAAGAGGGGAGAGGAAACACCATATATTTT.

The V gene is TRBV3-1, the J gene TRBJ1-5; no reliable D call. This CDR3 region has 14 residues. Germline V gene lookup returns CDR1 LGHDT and CDR2 YNNKEL (reference sequence). The germline V and J ends were trimmed by 1 base and 3 bases, with 7 bases remaining between them. The CDR3 region has the DNA TGTGCCAGCAGCCAAGGGCTATCCAATCAGCCCCAGCATTTT. Translating it yields CASSQGLSNQPQHF.

This rearrangement joins TRBV5-1 to TRBJ2-2, with D tentatively TRBD2 (6 bases). The CDR3 covers 14 residues. Germline V gene sequence: CDR1 SGHRS, CDR2 YFSETQ. Trimming shortened V by 5 bases and J by 3 bases, and 11 bases separated the two germline ends. CDR3 loop: CASRGRPDTGELFF. CDR3 coding DNA: TGCGCCAGCAGGGGGAGGCCCGACACCGGGGAGCTGTTTTTT.

This clonotype was observed a few times. The chain carries TRBV12-3 or TRBV12-4 and TRBJ2-1, with unresolved D. CDR3 length: 15 residues. The V end lost 0 bases, the J end lost 8 bases, and 14 bases lay between the germline ends. The CDR3 bases are TGTGCCAGCAGTTTAGCCCTGGCCCTACGGGATGAGCAGTTCTTC. This translates into CASSLALALRDEQFF.

The chain combines TRBV27 with TRBJ1-2; 8 bases match TRBD1. The junction had 6 bases not matched to a gene; V was cut back by 6 bases and J by 3 bases. The CDR3 covers 14 residues. Germline lookup yields CDR1 MNHEY and CDR2 SMNVEV (reference sequence). CDR3 sequence reads: CASSRTGGDYGYTF. The CDR3 DNA follows: TGTGCCAGCAGCCGTACAGGGGGAGACTATGGCTACACCTTC.

The J gene is TRBJ2-1, the V gene TRBV12-3 or TRBV12-4, with D unresolved. The CDR3 has 15 residues. V lost 2 bases to trimming and J lost 0 bases, with 8 bases between them. The CDR3, as DNA: TGTGCCAGCAGTTTAACAGTGGGCTCCTACAATGAGCAGTTCTTC. Protein product: CASSLTVGSYNEQFF.